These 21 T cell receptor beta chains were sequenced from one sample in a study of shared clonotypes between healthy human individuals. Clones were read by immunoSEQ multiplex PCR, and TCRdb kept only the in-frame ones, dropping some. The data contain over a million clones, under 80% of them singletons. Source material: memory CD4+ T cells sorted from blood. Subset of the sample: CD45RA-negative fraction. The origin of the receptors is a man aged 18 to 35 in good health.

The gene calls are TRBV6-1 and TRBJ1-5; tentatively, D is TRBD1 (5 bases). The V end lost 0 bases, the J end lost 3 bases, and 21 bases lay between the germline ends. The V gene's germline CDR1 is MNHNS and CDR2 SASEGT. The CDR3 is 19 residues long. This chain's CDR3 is CASSEAGGRGSRNNQPQHF. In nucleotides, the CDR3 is TGTGCCAGCAGTGAAGCGGGGGGGAGGGGATCACGAAACAATCAGCCCCAGCATTTT.

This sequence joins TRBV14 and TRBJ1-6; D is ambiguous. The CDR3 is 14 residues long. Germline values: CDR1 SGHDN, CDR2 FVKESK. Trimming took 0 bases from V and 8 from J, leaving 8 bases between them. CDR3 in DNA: TGTGCCAGCAGCCAAGACTGGCCCTATTCACCCCTCCACTTT. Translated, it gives CASSQDWPYSPLHF.

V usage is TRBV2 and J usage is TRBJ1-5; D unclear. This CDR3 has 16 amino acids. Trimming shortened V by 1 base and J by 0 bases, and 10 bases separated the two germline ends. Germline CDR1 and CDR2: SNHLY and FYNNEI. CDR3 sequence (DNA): TGTGCCAGCAGTGAAGGGGCAGGCTATAGCAATCAGCCCCAGCATTTT. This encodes CASSEGAGYSNQPQHF. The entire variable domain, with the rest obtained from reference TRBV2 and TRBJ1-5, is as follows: EPEVTQTPSHQVTQMGQEVILRCVPISNHLYFYWYRQILGQKVEFLVSFYNNEISEKSEIFDDQFSVERPDGSNFTLKIRSTKLEDSAMYFCASSEGAGYSNQPQHFGDGTRLSIL.

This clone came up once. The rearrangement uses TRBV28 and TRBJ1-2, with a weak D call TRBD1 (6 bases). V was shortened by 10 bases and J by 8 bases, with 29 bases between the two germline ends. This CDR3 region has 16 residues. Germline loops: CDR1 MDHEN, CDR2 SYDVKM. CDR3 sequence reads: CATGNAAFAEQGGYTF. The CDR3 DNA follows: TGTGCCACCGGGAATGCGGCGTTTGCGGAACAGGGCGGCTACACCTTC.

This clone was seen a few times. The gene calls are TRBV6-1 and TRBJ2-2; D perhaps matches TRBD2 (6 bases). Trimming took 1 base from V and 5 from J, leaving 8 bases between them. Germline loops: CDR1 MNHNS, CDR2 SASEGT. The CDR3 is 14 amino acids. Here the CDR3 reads CASSEGRGTGELFF. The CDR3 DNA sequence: TGTGCCAGCAGTGAAGGGAGGGGAACCGGGGAGCTGTTTTTT.

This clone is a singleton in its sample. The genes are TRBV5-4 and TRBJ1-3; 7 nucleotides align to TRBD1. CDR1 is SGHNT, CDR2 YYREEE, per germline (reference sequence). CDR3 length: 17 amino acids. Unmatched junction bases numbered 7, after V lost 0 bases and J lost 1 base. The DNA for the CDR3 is TGTGCCAGCAGCTTGGTGACCGGGACAGCTTCTGGAAACACCATATATTTT. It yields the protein CASSLVTGTASGNTIYF.

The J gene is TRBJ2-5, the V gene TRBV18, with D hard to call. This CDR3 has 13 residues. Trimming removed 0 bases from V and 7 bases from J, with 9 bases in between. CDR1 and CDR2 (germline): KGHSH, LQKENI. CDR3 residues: CASSPPNAGTQYF. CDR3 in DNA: TGTGCCAGCTCACCACCTAACGCAGGGACCCAGTACTTC.

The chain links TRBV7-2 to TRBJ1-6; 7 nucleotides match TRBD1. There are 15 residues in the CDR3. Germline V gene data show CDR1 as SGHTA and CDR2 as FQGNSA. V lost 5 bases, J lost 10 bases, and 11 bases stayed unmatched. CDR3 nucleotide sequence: TGTGCCAGCAGCGTACCGGGACAGTTCGGCTCACCCCTCCACTTT. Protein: CASSVPGQFGSPLHF.

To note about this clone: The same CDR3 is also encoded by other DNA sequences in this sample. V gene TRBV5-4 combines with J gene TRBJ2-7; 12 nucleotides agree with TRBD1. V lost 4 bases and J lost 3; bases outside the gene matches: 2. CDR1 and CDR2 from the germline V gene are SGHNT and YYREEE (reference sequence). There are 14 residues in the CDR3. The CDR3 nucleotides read TGTGCCAGCAGCCGGGACAGGGGGCTCTACGAGCAGTACTTC. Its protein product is CASSRDRGLYEQYF.

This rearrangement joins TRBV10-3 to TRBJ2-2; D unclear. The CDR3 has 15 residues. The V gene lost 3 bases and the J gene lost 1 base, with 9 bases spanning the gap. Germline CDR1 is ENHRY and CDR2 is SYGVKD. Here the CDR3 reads CAISDFGRNTGELFF. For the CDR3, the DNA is TGTGCCATCAGTGATTTTGGTAGGAACACCGGGGAGCTGTTTTTT.

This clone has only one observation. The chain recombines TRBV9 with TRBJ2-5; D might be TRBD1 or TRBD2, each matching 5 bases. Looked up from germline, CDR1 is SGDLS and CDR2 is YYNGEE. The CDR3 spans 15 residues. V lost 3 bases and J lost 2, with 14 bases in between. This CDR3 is CASSGGRANQETQYF. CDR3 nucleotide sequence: TGTGCCAGCAGCGGGGGACGGGCGAATCAAGAGACCCAGTACTTC.

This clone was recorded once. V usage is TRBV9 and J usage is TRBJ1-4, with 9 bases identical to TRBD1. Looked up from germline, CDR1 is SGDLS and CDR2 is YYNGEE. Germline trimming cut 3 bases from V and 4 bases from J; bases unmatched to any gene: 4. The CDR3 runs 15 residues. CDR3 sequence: CASSGVTGGNEKLFF. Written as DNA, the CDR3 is TGTGCCAGCAGCGGGGTGACAGGGGGTAATGAAAAACTGTTTTTT.

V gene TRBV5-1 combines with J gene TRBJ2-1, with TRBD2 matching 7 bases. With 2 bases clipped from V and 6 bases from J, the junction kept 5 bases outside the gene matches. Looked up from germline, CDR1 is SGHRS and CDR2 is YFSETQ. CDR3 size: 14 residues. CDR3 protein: CASSFVTSSNEQFF. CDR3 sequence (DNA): TGCGCCAGCAGCTTCGTGACTAGCAGCAATGAGCAGTTCTTC.

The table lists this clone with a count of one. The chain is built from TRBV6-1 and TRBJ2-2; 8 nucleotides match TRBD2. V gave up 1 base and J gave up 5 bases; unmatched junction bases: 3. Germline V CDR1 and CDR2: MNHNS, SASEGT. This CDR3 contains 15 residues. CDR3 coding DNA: TGTGCCAGCAGTGAAGTTTTAGCGGGAACCGGGGAGCTGTTTTTT. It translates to CASSEVLAGTGELFF.

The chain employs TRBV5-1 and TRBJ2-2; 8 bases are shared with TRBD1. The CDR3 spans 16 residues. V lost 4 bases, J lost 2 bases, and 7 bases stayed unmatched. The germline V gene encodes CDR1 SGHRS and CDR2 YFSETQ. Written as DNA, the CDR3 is TGCGCCAGCAGCCCACGGGACAGGCCCAACACCGGGGAGCTGTTTTTT. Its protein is CASSPRDRPNTGELFF.

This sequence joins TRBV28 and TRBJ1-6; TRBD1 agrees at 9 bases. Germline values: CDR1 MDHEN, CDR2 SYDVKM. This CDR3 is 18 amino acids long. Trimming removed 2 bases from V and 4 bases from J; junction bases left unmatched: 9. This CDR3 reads CASSLGVGGQGYNSPLHF. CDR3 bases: TGTGCCAGCAGTTTAGGGGTCGGGGGACAGGGTTATAATTCACCCCTCCACTTT.

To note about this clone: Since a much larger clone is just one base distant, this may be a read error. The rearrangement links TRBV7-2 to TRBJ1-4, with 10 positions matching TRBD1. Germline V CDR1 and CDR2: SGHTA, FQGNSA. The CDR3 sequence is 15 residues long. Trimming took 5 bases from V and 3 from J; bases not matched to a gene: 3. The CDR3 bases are TGTGCCAGCAGCCCCGGACAGGGGGCTAATGAAAAACTGTTTTTT. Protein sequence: CASSPGQGANEKLFF. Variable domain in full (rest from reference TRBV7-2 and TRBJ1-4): GAGVSQSPSNKVTEKGKDVELRCDPISGHTALYWYRQSLGQGLEFLIYFQGNSAPDKSGLPSDRFSAERTGGSVSTLTIQRTQQEDSAVYLCASSPGQGANEKLFFGSGTQLSVL.

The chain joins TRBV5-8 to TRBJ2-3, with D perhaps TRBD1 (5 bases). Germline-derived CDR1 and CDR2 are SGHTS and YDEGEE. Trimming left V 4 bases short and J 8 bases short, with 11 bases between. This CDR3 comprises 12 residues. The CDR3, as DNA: TGTGCCAGCAGCCCGACAGCGCCTACGCAGTATTTT. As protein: CASSPTAPTQYF.

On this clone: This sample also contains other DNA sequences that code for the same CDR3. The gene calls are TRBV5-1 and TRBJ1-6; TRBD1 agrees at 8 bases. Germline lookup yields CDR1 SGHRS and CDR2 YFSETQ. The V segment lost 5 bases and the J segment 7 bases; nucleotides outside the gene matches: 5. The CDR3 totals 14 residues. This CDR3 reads CASSPTGGNSPLHF. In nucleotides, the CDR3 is TGCGCCAGCAGTCCAACAGGGGGAAATTCACCCCTCCACTTT.

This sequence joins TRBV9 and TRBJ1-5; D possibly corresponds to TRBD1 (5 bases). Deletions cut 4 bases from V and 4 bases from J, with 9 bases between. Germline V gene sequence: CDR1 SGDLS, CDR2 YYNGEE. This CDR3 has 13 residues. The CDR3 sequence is CASSPDRNQPQHF. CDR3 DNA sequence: TGTGCCAGCAGCCCCGACAGAAATCAGCCCCAGCATTTT.

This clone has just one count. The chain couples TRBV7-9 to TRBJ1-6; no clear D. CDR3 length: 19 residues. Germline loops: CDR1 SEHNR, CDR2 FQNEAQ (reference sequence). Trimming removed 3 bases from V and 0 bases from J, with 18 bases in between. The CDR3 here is CASSFSTATFSSYNSPLHF. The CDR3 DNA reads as TGTGCCAGCAGCTTCTCTACAGCAACCTTCAGCTCCTATAATTCACCCCTCCACTTT.